This TCR beta chain emerged from a study of early T cells in non-severe SARS-CoV-2 infection. This clonotype was counted many times. Unique molecular identifiers were affixed to single, distinct cDNA molecules. TCRdb re-called the 5' RACE reads with MiXCR, one entry per CDR3 protein. The repertoire holds tens of thousands of distinct CDR3 sequences, roughly 5.3% seen once, with roughly 4.8% in the top ten. Deletions cut 3 bases from V and 1 base from J, with 6 bases between. Looked up from germline, CDR1 is LNHDA and CDR2 is SQIVND (reference sequence). CDR3 size: 14 residues. The clonotype was recovered from an adult who was a healthcare worker with PCR-confirmed SARS-CoV-2 infection or an uninfected control (not recorded which). The sample was whole blood. This rearrangement joins TRBV19 to TRBJ2-2; no clear D. The chain's CDR3 is CASSMVGNTGELFF. The CDR3 DNA reads TGTGCCAGTAGTATGGTAGGGAACACCGGGGAGCTGTTTTTT.